This section outlines one TCR beta chain sequence together with its context. Its antigen is unknown. The sample belongs to a study of T cell responses to AZD1222 COVID-19 vaccine. Study-wide results and limits: Nearly half of spike-specific TCRs reportedly target unmutated variant regions. CD4 TCRs linked to vaccination spanned spike, dominating at 160-218 and 743-854.

TCRdb keeps only in-frame clones here, not all; method: immunoSEQ multiplex PCR. The table records about 150,000 clones, just under 95% of them present only once. The germline V and J ends were trimmed by 0 bases and 13 bases, with 10 bases remaining between them. The CDR3 covers 12 residues. The sequencing used peripheral blood, collected 28 days after the second AZD1222 dose. This TCR was sampled from an adult who received the AZD1222 COVID-19 vaccine. This sequence joins TRBV12-3 or TRBV12-4 and TRBJ2-1, with no clear D. The CDR3 loop reads CASSLALVGQFF. The CDR3 DNA sequence: TGTGCCAGCAGTTTAGCGCTGGTGGGACAGTTCTTC.